This section outlines one T cell receptor beta chain sequence together with its context. Unique molecular identifiers were built into the TCRbeta library. Using its own MiXCR run on the PCR reads, TCRdb lists one record per CDR3 protein. The sample carries 490,000 or so distinct CDR3 sequences, approximately 13% recorded once. These data are taken from a study of T-cell reconstitution after alpha-beta-depleted transplantation in children. The receptor was derived from a human donor who donated a stem cell graft to a child with combined immunodeficiency. Material: PBMCs from the stem cell graft donor, obtained from the stem cell graft.

CDR3 amino acids: CASSLYQGTNQPQHF. In nucleotides, the CDR3 is TGTGCCAGCAGTTTATATCAGGGAACAAATCAGCCCCAGCATTTT. This chain connects TRBV27 to TRBJ1-5, with D possibly matching TRBD1 (5 bases). Trimming took 1 base from V and 4 from J, leaving 11 bases between them. Germline CDR1 is MNHEY and CDR2 is SMNVEV (reference sequence). The CDR3 sequence is 15 residues long.